The 16 T cell receptor beta chains in this list originate from one sample, sequenced in a study of blood T cell repertoires in COVID-19 (dated by TCRdb to 2020 to 2021). Library method: the immunoSEQ multiplex PCR assay. TCRdb provides this immuneACCESS table in a form limited to in-frame rearrangements. Some clones are lacking; in checked studies, under half of them reflect an unresolved V gene, and why the rest are absent is not known. This sample gives approximately 270,000 clones in total; around 85% of them show up just once. The ten most abundant clones make up 1.5% to 2% of the sample. The sample comprised PBMCs or T cells enriched from blood (not recorded which). All receptors derive from a woman aged 45-65 years who had recovered from COVID-19.

The genes are TRBV3-1 (or the pseudogene TRBV3-2) and TRBJ2-3; 7 bases are a match to TRBD2. After removal of 1 base from V and 2 bases from J, the junction contained 6 bases not matched to a gene. This CDR3 spans 16 amino acids. Germline CDR1 and CDR2: LGHDT and YNNKEL (reference sequence). CDR3 sequence reads: CASSQGLAEITDTQYF. In nucleotides, the CDR3 is TGTGCCAGCAGCCAAGGGCTAGCGGAAATCACAGATACGCAGTATTTT.

The J gene is TRBJ2-1, the V gene TRBV5-1, with TRBD2 matching 7 bases. Germline values: CDR1 SGHRS, CDR2 YFSETQ. The length of the CDR3 is 13 residues. After removal of 0 bases from V and 8 bases from J, the junction contained 2 bases not matched to a gene. Here the CDR3 reads CASSLGGRDEQFF. DNA of the CDR3: TGCGCCAGCAGCTTGGGTGGGAGGGATGAGCAGTTCTTC.

This chain joins TRBV3-1 (or the pseudogene TRBV3-2) and TRBJ2-7; D is uncertain. Trimming cost V 1 base and J 4 bases, with 5 bases left between them. CDR1 LGHDT and CDR2 YNNKEL come from the germline V gene (reference sequence). The CDR3 covers 12 residues. For the CDR3, the DNA is TGTGCCAGCAGCCAAGGAGTGTACGAGCAGTACTTC. As protein: CASSQGVYEQYF.

The genes are TRBV2 and TRBJ2-7, with 11 bases matching TRBD1. Germline lookup yields CDR1 SNHLY and CDR2 FYNNEI. CDR3 length: 13 amino acids. J lost 3 bases, V lost 8 bases, and 3 bases had no gene match. The CDR3 protein is CASSGQGDYEQYF. The CDR3 coding sequence is TGTGCCAGCTCGGGACAGGGGGACTACGAGCAGTACTTC.

The chain couples TRBV20-1 to TRBJ1-2, with 7 bases fitting TRBD1. The CDR3 extends over 11 amino acids. The germline CDR1 and CDR2 sequences are DFQATT and SNEGSKA (reference sequence). The J segment lost 8 bases and the V segment lost 5 bases, leaving 5 bases of the junction unmatched. CDR3 DNA: TGCAGTGCTGGTCCAGGGGGGGGCTACACCTTC. Protein sequence: CSAGPGGGYTF.

This chain connects TRBV21-1 to TRBJ2-1; TRBD2, the D gene given by the table, was not confirmed from the DNA. TRBV21-1 is a pseudogene locus. CDR3 length: 14 residues. CDR3 residues: CASSPWRDYNEQFF. CDR3 DNA sequence: TGTGCCAGCAGCCCCTGGAGGGACTACAATGAGCAGTTCTTC.

The table lists this clone with a count of one. CDR3 nucleotide sequence: TGTGCCAGCAGCCAAGAAACCGGGAATCAGCCCCAGCATTTT. As protein: CASSQETGNQPQHF. This chain links TRBV3-1 (or the pseudogene TRBV3-2) with TRBJ1-5; D gene ambiguous. The CDR3 contains 14 residues. Germline CDR1 is LGHDT and CDR2 is YNNKEL (reference sequence). V was clipped by 0 bases and J by 4 bases, with 7 bases between them.

This CDR3 is CASGFVLEQLYYTGELFF. The CDR3 DNA follows: TGTGCTAGTGGTTTTGTCTTGGAACAGCTATACTACACCGGGGAGCTGTTTTTT. This chain links TRBV12-5 with TRBJ2-2; no reliable D call. V lost 3 bases, J lost 3 bases, and 20 bases lay in between. The germline CDR1 and CDR2 sequences are LGHNT and FRNRAP. The CDR3 extends over 18 amino acids. The full variable domain, its missing parts supplied by reference TRBV12-5 and TRBJ2-2, is DARVTQTPRHKVTEMGQEVTMRCQPILGHNTVFWYRQTMMQGLELLAYFRNRAPLDDSGMPKDRFSAEMPDATLATLKIQPSEPRDSAVYFCASGFVLEQLYYTGELFFGEGSRLTVL.

This sequence joins TRBV3-1 (or the pseudogene TRBV3-2) and TRBJ2-2; D possibly corresponds to TRBD2 (6 bases). V dropped 2 bases and J dropped 4 bases, with 17 bases sitting between them. The CDR3 spans 17 residues. CDR1 LGHDT and CDR2 YNNKEL come from the germline V gene (reference sequence). CDR3 sequence reads: CASSQRLGGRSTGELFF. The CDR3, as DNA: TGTGCCAGCAGCCAAAGACTTGGGGGGAGAAGCACCGGGGAGCTGTTTTTT.

The rearrangement links TRBV28 to TRBJ2-1; 13 bases map to TRBD2. Germline CDR1 and CDR2: MDHEN and SYDVKM. The CDR3 consists of 17 residues. V shed 4 bases and J 1 base; nucleotides not matched to a gene: 4. CDR3 in amino acids: CASSSRLAGGSYNEQFF. The CDR3 bases are TGTGCCAGCAGTTCCCGACTAGCGGGAGGTTCCTACAATGAGCAGTTCTTC.

The rearrangement links TRBV28 to TRBJ2-7; tentatively, D is TRBD1 (6 bases). CDR3 length: 12 residues. V was cut by 6 bases and J by 4 bases, with 10 bases left in between. CDR1 is MDHEN, CDR2 SYDVKM, per germline. The CDR3 region has the DNA TGTGCCAGCAGGCGGACAGTATACGAGCAGTACTTC. It specifies CASRRTVYEQYF.

This clone has a count of ten or more. CDR3 in DNA: TGCAGCGTTGTTGGCCAGTTACCTAGCTCTGGGGCCAACGTCCTGACTTTC. As protein: CSVVGQLPSSGANVLTF. This sequence joins TRBV29-1 and TRBJ2-6; D is unresolved. V lost 4 bases, J lost 0 bases, and 16 bases lay in between. The CDR3 is 17 amino acids. The germline gives CDR1 SQVTM, CDR2 ANQGSEA.

The rearrangement links TRBV9 to TRBJ2-7, with D perhaps matching TRBD1 (7 bases). The ends were cut back, 4 bases at V and 0 bases at J, with 14 bases in the middle. Per the germline V gene, CDR1 is SGDLS and CDR2 is YYNGEE. The CDR3 loop spans 15 amino acids. CDR3 residues: CASSSQGGGSYEQYF. DNA of the CDR3: TGTGCCAGCAGCAGTCAGGGGGGAGGCTCCTACGAGCAGTACTTC.

This clone was seen just once. The V call is TRBV13, the J call TRBJ2-3; D may be TRBD2 (6 bases). There are 16 residues in the CDR3. In germline, CDR1 is PRHDT, CDR2 FYEKMQ (reference sequence). Trimming shortened V by 2 bases and J by 5 bases, and 17 bases separated the two germline ends. CDR3 region: CASSLLFGSRGDTQYF. In nucleotides, the CDR3 is TGTGCCAGCAGCTTACTTTTCGGGAGCCGGGGAGATACGCAGTATTTT. The full variable domain, rest sourced from reference TRBV13 and TRBJ2-3, is AAGVIQSPRHLIKEKRETATLKCYPIPRHDTVYWYQQGPGQDPQFLISFYEKMQSDKGSIPDRFSAQQFSDYHSELNMSSLELGDSALYFCASSLLFGSRGDTQYFGPGTRLTVL.

The CDR3 reads CASSQVGGGYTF. DNA for the CDR3: TGTGCCAGCAGCCAAGTCGGAGGCGGCTACACCTTC. The chain has TRBV3-1 (or the pseudogene TRBV3-2) and TRBJ1-2; D gene ambiguous. The germline CDR1 and CDR2 sequences are LGHDT and YNNKEL (reference sequence). The CDR3 length is 12 residues. The V and J ends lost 1 base and 8 bases respectively, with 8 bases between them.

This clone was found a few times. The chain links TRBV9 to TRBJ2-1; D possibly corresponds to TRBD2 (5 bases). V was trimmed by 1 base and J by 9 bases, leaving 11 bases between them. Per germline, CDR1 SGDLS and CDR2 YYNGEE. The CDR3 consists of 13 residues. As DNA, the CDR3 is TGTGCCAGCAGCGTACTCATGACTACTGAGCAGTTCTTC. Amino acids: CASSVLMTTEQFF. The full variable domain, completed using reference TRBV9 and TRBJ2-1, is DSGVTQTPKHLITATGQRVTLRCSPRSGDLSVYWYQQSLDQGLQFLIQYYNGEERAKGNILERFSAQQFPDLHSELNLSSLELGDSALYFCASSVLMTTEQFFGPGTRLTVL.